This section outlines one T cell receptor beta chain sequence together with its context. Losses at the gene ends were 4 bases for V and 3 bases for J; bases not matched to a gene: 8. Germline-derived CDR1 and CDR2 are SGHRS and YFSETQ. The CDR3 spans 15 residues. These data come from a study of blood T cell repertoires in COVID-19. Study as a whole: Samples taken during acute and convalescent COVID-19 were collected in the United States, Italy and Spain. PBMCs, B-cell-depleted T cells, or T cells were the source of the cDNA or gDNA that made up the material.

In the authors' methods: Amplification of reference gene primers provided the estimated nucleated cell counts. Using immunoSEQ multiplex PCR, the repertoire was profiled, and TCRdb retains in-frame clones only, with some absent. Clonal size and the V and J genes are those of that table, whereas D and trimming came from the DNA. Here the sample spans 140,000 to 150,000 clones, about 80% being singletons. The source material was peripheral blood. This sequence originates from a human donor in a cohort sampled during active COVID-19. The chain recombines TRBV5-1 with TRBJ2-5, with TRBD1 identical over 8 bases. In DNA form, the CDR3 reads TGCGCCAGCAGCCAACGTCCAGGGGGCGAAGAGACCCAGTACTTC. The encoded protein is CASSQRPGGEETQYF.